This paragraph reports one T cell receptor beta chain. This specimen belongs to a study of blood T cell repertoires in COVID-19. Study overall: There were acute and convalescent COVID-19 samples, and they came from the United States, Italy and Spain.

Clones were sequenced by immunoSEQ multiplex PCR, and TCRdb holds only the in-frame ones, with some missing. This sample has around 230,000 clones, with roughly 87% found just once. This CDR3 region has 17 residues. Trimming cost V 5 bases and J 7 bases, with 24 bases left between them. Germline CDR1 is SEHNR and CDR2 is FQNEAQ (reference sequence). The specimen sequenced was peripheral blood. This sequence originates from a man between 60 and 70 years old who had recovered from COVID-19. The chain couples TRBV7-9 to TRBJ2-1; TRBD2 might be the D (7 bases). CDR3 DNA sequence: TGTGCCAGCAGCCCTTGGGGAGGGGGGCCGGGCAGGAATGAGCAGTTCTTC. Its translation is CASSPWGGGPGRNEQFF.